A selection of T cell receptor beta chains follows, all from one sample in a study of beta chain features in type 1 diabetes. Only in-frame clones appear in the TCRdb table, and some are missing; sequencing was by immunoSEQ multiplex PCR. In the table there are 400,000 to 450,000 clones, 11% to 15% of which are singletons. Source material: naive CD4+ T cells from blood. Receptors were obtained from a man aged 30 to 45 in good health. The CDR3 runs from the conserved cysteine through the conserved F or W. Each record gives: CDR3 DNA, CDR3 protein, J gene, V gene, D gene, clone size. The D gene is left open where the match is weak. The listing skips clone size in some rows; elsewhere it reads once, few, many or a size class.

DNA: TGTGCCTGGTCAGGGGGCTCTGGAAACACCATATATTTT
CDR3: CAWSGGSGNTIYF
J: TRBJ1-3
V: TRBV30
D: TRBD1
size: few

DNA: TGTGCCAGCAGCCCCCGTGGTGAGACAGGGGGAGGTTCACCCCTCCACTTT
CDR3: CASSPRGETGGGSPLHF
J: TRBJ1-6
V: TRBV9
D: TRBD1
size: .

DNA: TGTGCCTACAATGAGCAGTTCTTC
CDR3: CAYNEQFF
J: TRBJ2-1
V: TRBV30
D: .
size: .

DNA: TGTGCCATCACGGGACAGGACACAGATACGCAGTATTTT
CDR3: CAITGQDTDTQYF
J: TRBJ2-3
V: TRBV10-3
D: TRBD1
size: .

DNA: TGTGCCTGGAGTGGGAGGGGCAATCAGCCCCAGCATTTT
CDR3: CAWSGRGNQPQHF
J: TRBJ1-5
V: TRBV30
D: .
size: few

DNA: TGCGCCAGCAGCGGGGCAGATACGCAGTATTTT
CDR3: CASSGADTQYF
J: TRBJ2-3
V: TRBV5-1
D: .
size: .

DNA: TGCGCCAGCAGCCAAGGGTCCGGGGGCTACACAGATACGCAGTATTTT
CDR3: CASSQGSGGYTDTQYF
J: TRBJ2-3
V: TRBV4-3
D: .
size: .

DNA: TGCGCCAGCAAGACAGGGCCGGACACAGATACGCAGTATTTT
CDR3: CASKTGPDTDTQYF
J: TRBJ2-3
V: TRBV5-1
D: TRBD1
size: .

DNA: TGCGCCAGCAGCGGCGACAGGGACCTTGAAAAACTGTTTTTT
CDR3: CASSGDRDLEKLFF
J: TRBJ1-4
V: TRBV5-1
D: TRBD1
size: .

DNA: TGTGCCAGCAGTGAGACCGGGGGGGCCAGTGGAGATACGCAGTATTTT
CDR3: CASSETGGASGDTQYF
J: TRBJ2-3
V: TRBV6-1
D: TRBD2
size: .

DNA: TGTGCCAGCAGCATACCGGGACTAGCGGATGAGCAGTTCTTC
CDR3: CASSIPGLADEQFF
J: TRBJ2-1
V: TRBV27
D: TRBD2
size: few

DNA: TGCGCCAGCAGCGAGGACAGGGTGGTATACAATGAGCAGTTCTTC
CDR3: CASSEDRVVYNEQFF
J: TRBJ2-1
V: TRBV5-1
D: TRBD1
size: few

DNA: TGTGCCAGCAGCTTAAGGGGCAACACAGATACGCAGTATTTT
CDR3: CASSLRGNTDTQYF
J: TRBJ2-3
V: TRBV13
D: .
size: few

DNA: TGTGCCTGGAGTGGCCGGGCTGAAGCTTTCTTT
CDR3: CAWSGRAEAFF
J: TRBJ1-1
V: TRBV30
D: .
size: few

DNA: TGTGCCATCAGTCCGGGACAGCGCAATCAGCCCCAGCATTTT
CDR3: CAISPGQRNQPQHF
J: TRBJ1-5
V: TRBV10-3
D: TRBD1
size: few

DNA: TGTGCCAGCACGGGACTAGCGCGGCCAGATACGCAGTATTTT
CDR3: CASTGLARPDTQYF
J: TRBJ2-3
V: TRBV7-2
D: TRBD2
size: .

DNA: TGCAGCGCCGTGCGGGGGCCTAATTCCTACGAGCAGTACTTC
CDR3: CSAVRGPNSYEQYF
J: TRBJ2-7
V: TRBV29-1
D: .
size: few

DNA: TGCGCCAGCAGCCAAATACAGGGGAGGACTTCACCCCTCCACTTT
CDR3: CASSQIQGRTSPLHF
J: TRBJ1-6
V: TRBV4-1
D: TRBD1
size: .

DNA: TGTGCCAGCAGCGAAAGAACAGGCATGAACACTGAAGCTTTCTTT
CDR3: CASSERTGMNTEAFF
J: TRBJ1-1
V: TRBV13
D: .
size: few

DNA: TGCAGCGCCAACAGTGGGCACACTGAAGCTTTCTTT
CDR3: CSANSGHTEAFF
J: TRBJ1-1
V: TRBV29-1
D: .
size: .

DNA: TGTGCCATCAGTGTGACTGACAATTTCCATGGCTACACCTTC
CDR3: CAISVTDNFHGYTF
J: TRBJ1-2
V: TRBV10-3
D: .
size: .

DNA: TGCGCCAGCAGCCAAGATCTGATGGTGATGGAAAAACTGTTTTTT
CDR3: CASSQDLMVMEKLFF
J: TRBJ1-4
V: TRBV4-3
D: .
size: .

DNA: TGTGCCTGGAGTGGACAGTTCGAAGCTTTCTTT
CDR3: CAWSGQFEAFF
J: TRBJ1-1
V: TRBV30
D: .
size: .

DNA: TGCGCCAGCAGCCAGCCGGGACAGGGCAAGGATGGCTACACCTTC
CDR3: CASSQPGQGKDGYTF
J: TRBJ1-2
V: TRBV4-1
D: TRBD1
size: .

DNA: TGTGCCAGCAGGGGGGCTAGCGGGAACACAGATACGCAGTATTTT
CDR3: CASRGASGNTDTQYF
J: TRBJ2-3
V: TRBV6-5
D: TRBD2
size: once

DNA: TGTGCCAGCAGCTCCCGACCTCTCCGGGACAGGGAGATCGACGAGCAGTACTTC
CDR3: CASSSRPLRDREIDEQYF
J: TRBJ2-7
V: TRBV7-9
D: TRBD1
size: few

DNA: TGCAGCGGTGCCCCCAGACAGGGAACCAACGAGCAGTACTTC
CDR3: CSGAPRQGTNEQYF
J: TRBJ2-7
V: TRBV29-1
D: TRBD1
size: .

DNA: TGTGCCAGCAGTGGCTACAATGAGCAGTTCTTC
CDR3: CASSGYNEQFF
J: TRBJ2-1
V: TRBV25-1
D: .
size: .

DNA: TGTGCCAGCAGCTTGGACAGGGGGCGTCCCGATACGCAGTATTTT
CDR3: CASSLDRGRPDTQYF
J: TRBJ2-3
V: TRBV5-6
D: TRBD1
size: .

DNA: TGTGCCAGCAGCTGGAGGGGACAGGGTAGTGAGCAGTACTTC
CDR3: CASSWRGQGSEQYF
J: TRBJ2-7
V: TRBV27
D: TRBD1
size: few

DNA: TGCGCCAGCAGCCGAGGGACGGTCGAAGATACGCAGTATTTT
CDR3: CASSRGTVEDTQYF
J: TRBJ2-3
V: TRBV5-1
D: .
size: .

DNA: TGTGCCTGGAGTGTTAACCTAGCGGGAGGCGCAGATACGCAGTATTTT
CDR3: CAWSVNLAGGADTQYF
J: TRBJ2-3
V: TRBV30
D: TRBD2
size: .

DNA: TGTGCCAGTAGTTCTGACGGCCGGAGACTAACTGAAGCTTTCTTT
CDR3: CASSSDGRRLTEAFF
J: TRBJ1-1
V: TRBV19
D: .
size: .

DNA: TGCGCCAGCAGCTTGGGCAGACTAGCGGCCTACAATGAGCAGTTCTTC
CDR3: CASSLGRLAAYNEQFF
J: TRBJ2-1
V: TRBV5-1
D: TRBD2
size: .

DNA: TGTGCCAGCAGCCAAGGCCGGTGGGAGACCCAGTACTTC
CDR3: CASSQGRWETQYF
J: TRBJ2-5
V: TRBV14
D: .
size: few

DNA: TGTGCCATCAGTGTTGCGGGGGACACAGATACGCAGTATTTT
CDR3: CAISVAGDTDTQYF
J: TRBJ2-3
V: TRBV10-3
D: TRBD2
size: .

DNA: TGTGCCAGCAGCCCTCATCCCGGGGCCAACGTCCTGACTTTC
CDR3: CASSPHPGANVLTF
J: TRBJ2-6
V: TRBV7-2
D: .
size: few

DNA: TGTGCCAGCAGTTTTGGGACGGGCAATCAGCCCCAGCATTTT
CDR3: CASSFGTGNQPQHF
J: TRBJ1-5
V: TRBV27
D: .
size: few

DNA: TGTGCCTGGAGTGTACGTCTGAGCAATTACACCTTC
CDR3: CAWSVRLSNYTF
J: TRBJ1-2
V: TRBV30
D: .
size: few

DNA: TGTGCCAGCTCACCGAAGGGGGTAGCTGAAGCTTTCTTT
CDR3: CASSPKGVAEAFF
J: TRBJ1-1
V: TRBV18
D: .
size: few

DNA: TGTGCTAGTGCCCCAGGGGATGGCAATGAGCAGTTCTTC
CDR3: CASAPGDGNEQFF
J: TRBJ2-1
V: TRBV12-5
D: .
size: few

DNA: TGTGCCGCTTTGCGGGACACTAACTATGGCTACACCTTC
CDR3: CAALRDTNYGYTF
J: TRBJ1-2
V: TRBV6-1
D: .
size: few

DNA: TGTGCCAGCAGCCAAGCGGGCGGACTAGCCAAAAACATTCAGTACTTC
CDR3: CASSQAGGLAKNIQYF
J: TRBJ2-4
V: TRBV14
D: .
size: few

DNA: TGTGCCAGCAGCGTAGTAGCAGCTAGCACAGATACGCAGTATTTT
CDR3: CASSVVAASTDTQYF
J: TRBJ2-3
V: TRBV9
D: .
size: .

DNA: TGTGCCAGCAGTGATCTCGTCAGCATTGGGACCCAGTACTTC
CDR3: CASSDLVSIGTQYF
J: TRBJ2-5
V: TRBV6-1
D: .
size: few

DNA: TGTGCCAGCAGCGTAGATGTGGATCAGCCCCAGCATTTT
CDR3: CASSVDVDQPQHF
J: TRBJ1-5
V: TRBV9
D: .
size: few

DNA: TGTGCCAGCAGCCAAGTTAATCTAGCGGACAATGAGCAGTTCTTC
CDR3: CASSQVNLADNEQFF
J: TRBJ2-1
V: TRBV4-2
D: TRBD2
size: .

DNA: TGCGCCAGCAGCTTGTACGGGGCCGAGACCCAGTACTTC
CDR3: CASSLYGAETQYF
J: TRBJ2-5
V: TRBV5-1
D: .
size: .

DNA: TGCGCCAGCAGCCAAGTCCCTCTAGCGACAGGAGATACGCAGTATTTT
CDR3: CASSQVPLATGDTQYF
J: TRBJ2-3
V: TRBV4-1
D: .
size: .

DNA: TGTGCCAGCAGCGCCTACAATGAGCAGTTCTTC
CDR3: CASSAYNEQFF
J: TRBJ2-1
V: TRBV11-2
D: .
size: .

DNA: TGTGCCAGCAGCCTGGGACAGGGGAGGCAGGAAACGCAGTATTTT
CDR3: CASSLGQGRQETQYF
J: TRBJ2-3
V: TRBV7-9
D: TRBD1
size: few

DNA: TGTGCCAGCAGCTTGGGGGGGAGGACAGATACGCAGTATTTT
CDR3: CASSLGGRTDTQYF
J: TRBJ2-3
V: TRBV5-4
D: .
size: .

DNA: TGTGCCAGCTCAAAAATCCCGGGACTAGCGGGGTACAATGAGCAGTTCTTC
CDR3: CASSKIPGLAGYNEQFF
J: TRBJ2-1
V: TRBV18
D: TRBD2
size: .